This note documents a single T cell receptor beta chain sequence. This record belongs to a study of blood T cell repertoires in COVID-19. Overall study context: From T cells, B-cell-depleted T cells, or PBMCs came the material, which was cDNA or gDNA.

J was trimmed by 0 bases and V by 3 bases; bases with no gene match: 8. CDR3 size: 16 residues. Germline CDR1 and CDR2: MDHEN and SYDVKM. The protocol was immunoSEQ multiplex PCR, while the TCRdb copy is restricted to in-frame clones and leaves out a portion. The data show under 200,000 clones, less than 90% seen once. This clonotype originated in a woman aged 45-59 years who had recovered from COVID-19. Sequencing was carried out using PBMCs or T cells enriched from blood (not recorded which). V and J are TRBV28 and TRBJ2-7; 7 bases line up with TRBD2. CDR3 in amino acids: CASSLGGAASSYEQYF. The CDR3 nucleotides are TGTGCCAGCAGTTTGGGAGGGGCGGCGAGCTCCTACGAGCAGTACTTC.